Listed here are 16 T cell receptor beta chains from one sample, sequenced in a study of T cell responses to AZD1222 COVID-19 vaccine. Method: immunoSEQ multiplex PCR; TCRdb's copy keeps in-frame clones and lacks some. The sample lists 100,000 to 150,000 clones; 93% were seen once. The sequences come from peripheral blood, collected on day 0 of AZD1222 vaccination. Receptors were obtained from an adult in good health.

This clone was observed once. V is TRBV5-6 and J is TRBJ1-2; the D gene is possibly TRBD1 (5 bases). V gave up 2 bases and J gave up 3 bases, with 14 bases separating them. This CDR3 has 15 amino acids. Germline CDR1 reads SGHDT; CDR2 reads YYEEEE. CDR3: CASSFQLGAHYGYTF. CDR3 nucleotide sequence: TGTGCCAGCAGCTTTCAGTTAGGGGCACACTATGGCTACACCTTC. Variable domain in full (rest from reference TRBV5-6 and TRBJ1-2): DAGVTQSPTHLIKTRGQQVTLRCSPKSGHDTVSWYQQALGQGPQFIFQYYEEEERQRGNFPDRFSGHQFPNYSSELNVNALLLGDSALYLCASSFQLGAHYGYTFGSGTRLTVV.

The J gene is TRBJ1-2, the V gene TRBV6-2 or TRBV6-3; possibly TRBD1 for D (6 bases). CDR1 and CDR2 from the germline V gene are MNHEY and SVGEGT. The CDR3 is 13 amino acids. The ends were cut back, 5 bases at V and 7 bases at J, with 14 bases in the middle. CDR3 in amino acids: CASSNGQSSGYTF. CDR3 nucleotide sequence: TGTGCCAGCAGTAACGGACAGTCTTCTGGCTACACCTTC.

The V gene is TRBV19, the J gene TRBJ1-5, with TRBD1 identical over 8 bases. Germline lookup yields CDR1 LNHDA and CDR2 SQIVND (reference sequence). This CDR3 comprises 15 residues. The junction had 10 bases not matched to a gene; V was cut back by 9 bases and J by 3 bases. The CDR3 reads CASGQGGKVNQPQHF. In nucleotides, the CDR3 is TGTGCCAGCGGACAGGGTGGAAAGGTCAATCAGCCCCAGCATTTT.

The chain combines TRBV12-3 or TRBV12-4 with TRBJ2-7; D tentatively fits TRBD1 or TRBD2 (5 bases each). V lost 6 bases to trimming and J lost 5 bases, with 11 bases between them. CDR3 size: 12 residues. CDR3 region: CASSRRGDEQYF. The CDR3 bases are TGTGCCAGCAGCCGGCGAGGGGACGAGCAGTACTTC.

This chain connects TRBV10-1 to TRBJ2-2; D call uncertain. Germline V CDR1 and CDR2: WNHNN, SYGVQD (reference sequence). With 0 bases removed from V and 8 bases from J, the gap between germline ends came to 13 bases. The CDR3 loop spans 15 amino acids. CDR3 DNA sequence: TGCGCCAGCAGTGAGTCCACCTTGCAAGAAGGGGAGCTGTTTTTT. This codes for CASSESTLQEGELFF.

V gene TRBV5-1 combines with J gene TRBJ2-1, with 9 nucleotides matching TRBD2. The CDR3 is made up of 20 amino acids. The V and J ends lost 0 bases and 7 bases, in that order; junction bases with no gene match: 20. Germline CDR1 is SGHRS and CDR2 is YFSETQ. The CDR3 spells CASSLGLAGPTSSAGNEQFF. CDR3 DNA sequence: TGCGCCAGCAGCTTGGGCCTAGCGGGGCCAACTTCTTCGGCGGGGAATGAGCAGTTCTTC.

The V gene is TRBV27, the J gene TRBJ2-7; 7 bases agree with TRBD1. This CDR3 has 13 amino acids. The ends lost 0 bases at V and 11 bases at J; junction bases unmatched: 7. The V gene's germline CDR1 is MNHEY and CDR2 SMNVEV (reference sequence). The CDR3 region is CASSLSNFDREYF. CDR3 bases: TGTGCCAGCAGTTTATCCAACTTCGACAGGGAGTACTTC.

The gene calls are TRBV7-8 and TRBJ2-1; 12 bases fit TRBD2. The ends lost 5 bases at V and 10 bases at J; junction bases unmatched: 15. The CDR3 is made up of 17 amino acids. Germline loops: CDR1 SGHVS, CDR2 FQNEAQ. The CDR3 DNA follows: TGTGCCAGCAGCACCAGTTCTAGCGGGAGGGCCTTTTTCGAGCAGTTCTTC. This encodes CASSTSSSGRAFFEQFF.

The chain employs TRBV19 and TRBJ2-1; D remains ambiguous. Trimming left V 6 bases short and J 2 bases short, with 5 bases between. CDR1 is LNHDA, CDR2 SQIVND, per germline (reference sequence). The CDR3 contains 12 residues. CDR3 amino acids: CASSGPYNEQFF. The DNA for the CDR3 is TGTGCCAGTAGCGGGCCCTACAATGAGCAGTTCTTC.

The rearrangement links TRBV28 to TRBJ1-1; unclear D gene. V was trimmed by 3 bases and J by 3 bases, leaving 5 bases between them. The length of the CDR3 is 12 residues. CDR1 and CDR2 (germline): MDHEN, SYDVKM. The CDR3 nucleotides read TGTGCCAGCAGTTTCGGGTACACTGAAGCTTTCTTT. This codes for CASSFGYTEAFF.

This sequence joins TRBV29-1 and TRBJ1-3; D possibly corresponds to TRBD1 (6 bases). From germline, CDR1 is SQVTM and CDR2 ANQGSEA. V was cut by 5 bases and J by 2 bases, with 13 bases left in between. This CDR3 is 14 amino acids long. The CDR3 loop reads CSVITGQTGNTIYF. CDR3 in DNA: TGCAGCGTTATAACTGGACAGACTGGAAACACCATATATTTT.

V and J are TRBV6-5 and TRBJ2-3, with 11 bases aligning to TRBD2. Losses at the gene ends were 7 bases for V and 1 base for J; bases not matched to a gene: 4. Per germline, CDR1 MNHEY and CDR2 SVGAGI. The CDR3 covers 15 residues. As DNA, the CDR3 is TGTGCCAGCACCCTACTAGCGGGAGGCACAGATACGCAGTATTTT. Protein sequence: CASTLLAGGTDTQYF.

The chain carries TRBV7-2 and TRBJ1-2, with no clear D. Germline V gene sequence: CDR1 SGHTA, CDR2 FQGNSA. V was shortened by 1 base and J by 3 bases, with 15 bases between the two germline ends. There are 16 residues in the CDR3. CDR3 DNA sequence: TGTGCCAGCAGCTTAGTAGCGGATTCCAATTACTATGGCTACACCTTC. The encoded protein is CASSLVADSNYYGYTF.

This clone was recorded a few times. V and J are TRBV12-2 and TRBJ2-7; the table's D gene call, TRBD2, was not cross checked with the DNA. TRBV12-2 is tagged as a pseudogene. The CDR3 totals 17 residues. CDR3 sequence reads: CASRSQYTGTSSYEQYF. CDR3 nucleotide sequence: TGTGCAAGTCGCTCACAATATACCGGGACTAGCAGCTACGAGCAGTACTTC.

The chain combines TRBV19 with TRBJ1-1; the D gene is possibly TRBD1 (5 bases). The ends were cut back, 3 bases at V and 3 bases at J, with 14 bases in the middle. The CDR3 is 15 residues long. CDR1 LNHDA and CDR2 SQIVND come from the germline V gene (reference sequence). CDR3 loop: CASSILRGRDTEAFF. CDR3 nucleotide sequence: TGTGCCAGTAGTATTCTAAGGGGTCGGGACACTGAAGCTTTCTTT.

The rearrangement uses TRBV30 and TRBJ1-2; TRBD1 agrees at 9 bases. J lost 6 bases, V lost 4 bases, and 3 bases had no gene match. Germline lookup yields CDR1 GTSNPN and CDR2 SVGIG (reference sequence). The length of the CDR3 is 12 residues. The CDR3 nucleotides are TGTGCCTGGACGGACAGGGGAGATGGCTACACCTTC. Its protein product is CAWTDRGDGYTF.